This is a list of T cell receptor beta chains from one sample in a study of cytomegalovirus exposure and HLA in healthy donors. TCRdb's table, derived via immunoSEQ multiplex PCR, lists solely in-frame clones and lacks some. The data hold about 120,000 clones, with over 60% observed a single time. Sequenced sample: PBMCs. The source is a man aged 35-49 years in good health and CMV-seropositive. Each CDR3 is given with its conserved first and last residue. Each record gives: clone size, D gene, J gene, V gene, CDR3 DNA, CDR3 protein. A D gene is named only where the DNA matches it firmly. Not every row has a clone size; where given, it reads once, few, many or a size class.

.,.,TRBJ2-6,TRBV11-3,TGTGCCAGCAGCTTAGGCGCCTCTGGGGCCAACGTCCTGACTTTC,CASSLGASGANVLTF
.,TRBD1,TRBJ2-2,TRBV9,TGTGCCAGCAGCGTAGGTCGGGACAGTTACACCGGGGAGCTGTTTTTT,CASSVGRDSYTGELFF
few,TRBD2,TRBJ2-5,TRBV28,TGTGCCAGCATCCACGGGGGGGGCCGAGAGACCCAGTACTTC,CASIHGGGRETQYF
.,.,TRBJ2-7,TRBV6-4,TGTGCCAGCAGTTTTGGAGTCGACGGGGGCTCCTACGAGCAGTACTTC,CASSFGVDGGSYEQYF
.,.,TRBJ1-2,TRBV5-5,TGTGCCAGCAGCTTGCTCCCGGGACTCTTAGGCTACACCTTC,CASSLLPGLLGYTF
.,TRBD1,TRBJ2-2,TRBV18,TGTGCCAGCTCACCATCCGGGACAGGGGGCACCGGGGAGCTGTTTTTT,CASSPSGTGGTGELFF
.,.,TRBJ2-7,TRBV5-5,TGTGCCAGCTATCGAGGGCAGTCGAGCGAGCAGTACTTC,CASYRGQSSEQYF
.,.,TRBJ2-2,TRBV6-1,TGTGCCAGCAGTACTACAGGGACCGGGGAGCTGTTTTTT,CASSTTGTGELFF
.,TRBD1,TRBJ2-7,TRBV19,TGTGCCAGTAGTATAGACCTAAACAGGGGGCTTTACGAGCAGTACTTC,CASSIDLNRGLYEQYF
.,.,TRBJ2-7,TRBV5-4,TGTGCCAGCAGCTTGGAAGGAGGAGACTACGAGCAGTACTTC,CASSLEGGDYEQYF
.,.,TRBJ2-1,TRBV11-2,TGTGCCAGCAGCTCACAGACAGGCAATGAGCAGTTCTTC,CASSSQTGNEQFF
.,TRBD1,TRBJ2-4,TRBV5-1,TGCGCCAGCAGCTTGCCCGGGACAGCCGGCAACATTCAGTACTTC,CASSLPGTAGNIQYF
.,TRBD1,TRBJ1-1,TRBV5-6,TGTGCCAGCAGCTGGGGACAGGGGGCCCTTGGAACTGAAGCTTTCTTT,CASSWGQGALGTEAFF
.,TRBD2,TRBJ2-7,TRBV4-2,TGTGCCAGCAGCCAAGAGGTCGGGGGGTACGAGCAGTACTTC,CASSQEVGGYEQYF
.,.,TRBJ2-3,TRBV5-1,TGCGCCAGCAGCTTGCTCCTCGGAGGCAGAAGCACAGATACGCAGTATTTT,CASSLLLGGRSTDTQYF
once,.,TRBJ1-4,TRBV5-1,TGCGCCAGCAGTCCGAACAGGAACTCTAATGAAAAACTGTTTTTT,CASSPNRNSNEKLFF
.,.,TRBJ1-2,TRBV7-9,TGTGCCAGCAGCTTAGCACAGAGAAACTATGGCTACACCTTC,CASSLAQRNYGYTF
.,.,TRBJ1-3,TRBV5-4,TGTGCCAGCACCCGGGGATCCTCTGGAAACACCATATATTTT,CASTRGSSGNTIYF
.,.,TRBJ2-2,TRBV18,TGTGCCAGCTCACCAGTAACTCGCGGGATGCCCGGGGAGCTGTTTTTT,CASSPVTRGMPGELFF
.,.,TRBJ1-1,TRBV2,TGTGCCAGCAGTGAGGGGGGGGGAAGTAACACTGAAGCTTTCTTT,CASSEGGGSNTEAFF
few,TRBD2,TRBJ2-7,TRBV7-2,TGTGCCAGCAGCTTAGGGGGGGGTATCTACTACGAGCAGTACTTC,CASSLGGGIYYEQYF
.,TRBD2,TRBJ2-5,TRBV6-5,TGTGCCAGCAGTTACGGGCGGGGGGGCGTTGAGACCCAGTACTTC,CASSYGRGGVETQYF
few,.,TRBJ1-1,TRBV7-9,TGTGCCAGCAGCCCCAGGGGTACTGAAGCTTTCTTT,CASSPRGTEAFF
.,.,TRBJ2-6,TRBV6-4,TGTGCCAGCAGTGACGAGGCCAGGGATCTCTCTGGGGCCAACGTCCTGACTTTC,CASSDEARDLSGANVLTF
.,TRBD2,TRBJ2-1,TRBV5-1,TGCGCCAGCACAGCTAGCGGGGGGTACAATGAGCAGTTCTTC,CASTASGGYNEQFF
few,TRBD1,TRBJ1-6,TRBV7-2,TGTGCCAGCAGCCCCCAGGGGGTTGTTAATTCACCCCTCCACTTT,CASSPQGVVNSPLHF
.,TRBD1,TRBJ2-7,TRBV4-1,TGTGCCAGCAGCCACGCTACGGGACAGGGTTCCCACGAGCAGTACTTC,CASSHATGQGSHEQYF
.,TRBD1,TRBJ2-7,TRBV7-3,TGTGCCAGCAGCTTCCCGGTGGATGAGCCGGGACAGGGTCTGCACGAGCAGTACTTC,CASSFPVDEPGQGLHEQYF
few,.,TRBJ2-1,TRBV27,TGTGCCAGCAGTTTAACCGGGATCAATGAGCAGTTCTTC,CASSLTGINEQFF
.,TRBD1,TRBJ2-7,TRBV19,TGTGCCAGTAGCCTGGACAGGGGGGAGCAGTACTTC,CASSLDRGEQYF
.,.,TRBJ1-6,TRBV15,TGTGCCACCAGGGATTTGACAGCTAGCTCCTATAATTCACCCCTCCACTTT,CATRDLTASSYNSPLHF
.,TRBD1,TRBJ2-2,TRBV11-2,TGTGCCAGCAGCTCAAAGAGGACAGGGGCCGGGGAGCTGTTTTTT,CASSSKRTGAGELFF
.,.,TRBJ2-3,TRBV7-7,TGTGCTAGCAGCTTAGGTTGGGCAGGGTCCACAGATACGCAGTATTTT,CASSLGWAGSTDTQYF
.,.,TRBJ1-2,TRBV5-1,TGCGCCAGCAGCCTCAGGGCCGTACCGGGGGATGGCTACACCTTC,CASSLRAVPGDGYTF
.,.,TRBJ1-1,TRBV27,TGTGCCAGCAAGGAGGGGCTGTGGACTGAAGCTTTCTTT,CASKEGLWTEAFF
few,TRBD1,TRBJ2-7,TRBV28,TGTGCCAGCAGTTTTATAGGACAGGTGAGCTCCTACGAGCAGTACTTC,CASSFIGQVSSYEQYF